The clone carrying this T cell receptor beta chain occurred many times. No antigen is known for it. The library was built from 400 ng RNA with molecular barcoded adaptors for alpha/delta and beta/gamma chains. Via MiXCR, TCRdb re-called the reads, giving one row per CDR3 protein. The table shows some 130,000 distinct CDR3 sequences, with approximately 13% occurring only once. This CDR3 comprises 15 residues. The ends were cut back, 7 bases at V and 1 base at J, with 16 bases in the middle. This sample stems from a study of read filtering for tumor transcriptome and immune sequencing. Overall study results and limits: Without single-read clonotypes, shared clonotype proportions correlated more between IR-seq and RNA-seq. The sorted CD138-negative fraction was a mixed bone marrow immune population, not purified T cells. Even smaller IR-seq throughput identified most shared clonotypes.

This clonotype was obtained from a donor at least 40 years old with multiple myeloma. V is TRBV12-3 or TRBV12-4 and J is TRBJ1-1; D remains ambiguous. Material: a population of CD138-negative cells sorted from bone marrow. In nucleotides, the CDR3 is TGTGCCAGCACCGAAGGGCTCACCCCGAACACTGAAGCTTTCTTT. Amino acids: CASTEGLTPNTEAFF.